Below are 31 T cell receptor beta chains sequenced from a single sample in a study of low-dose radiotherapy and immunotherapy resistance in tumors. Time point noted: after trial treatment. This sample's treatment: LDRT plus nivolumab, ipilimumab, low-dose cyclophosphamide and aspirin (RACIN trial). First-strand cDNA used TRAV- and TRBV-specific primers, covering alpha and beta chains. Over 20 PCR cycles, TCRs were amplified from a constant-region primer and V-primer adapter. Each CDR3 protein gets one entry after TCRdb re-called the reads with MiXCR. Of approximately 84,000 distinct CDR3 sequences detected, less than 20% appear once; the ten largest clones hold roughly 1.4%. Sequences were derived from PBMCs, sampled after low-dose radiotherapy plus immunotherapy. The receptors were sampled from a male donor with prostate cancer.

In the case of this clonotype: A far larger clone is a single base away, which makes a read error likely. CDR3 sequence reads: CASSPHRSEGLSYNEQFF. CDR3 nucleotide sequence: TGTGCCAGCAGTCCCCACAGGTCGGAGGGGTTATCCTACAATGAGCAGTTCTTC. V is TRBV2 and J is TRBJ2-1; tentative D call: TRBD2 (6 bases). The germline V and J ends were trimmed by 5 bases and 1 base, with 21 bases remaining between them. CDR1 is SNHLY, CDR2 FYNNEI, per germline. The CDR3 is 18 amino acids.

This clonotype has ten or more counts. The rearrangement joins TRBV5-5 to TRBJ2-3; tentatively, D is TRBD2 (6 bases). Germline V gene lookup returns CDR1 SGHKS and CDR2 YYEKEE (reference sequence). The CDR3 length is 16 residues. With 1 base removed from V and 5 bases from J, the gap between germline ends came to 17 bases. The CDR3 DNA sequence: TGTGCCAGCAGCTTGTTTTTGGGATGGAGGGAAGATACGCAGTATTTT. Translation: CASSLFLGWREDTQYF.

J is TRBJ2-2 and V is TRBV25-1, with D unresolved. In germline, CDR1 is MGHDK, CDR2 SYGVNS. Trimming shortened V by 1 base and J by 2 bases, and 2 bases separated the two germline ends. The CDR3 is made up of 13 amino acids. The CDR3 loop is CASSEFNTGELFF. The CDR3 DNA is TGTGCCAGCAGTGAATTTAACACCGGGGAGCTGTTTTTT.

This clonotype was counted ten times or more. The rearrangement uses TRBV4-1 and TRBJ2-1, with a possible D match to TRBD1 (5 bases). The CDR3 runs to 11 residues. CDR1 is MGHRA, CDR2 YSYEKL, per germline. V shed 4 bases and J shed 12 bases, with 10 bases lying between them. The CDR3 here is CASSLFRVQFF. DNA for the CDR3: TGCGCCAGCAGCCTCTTCAGGGTGCAGTTCTTC.

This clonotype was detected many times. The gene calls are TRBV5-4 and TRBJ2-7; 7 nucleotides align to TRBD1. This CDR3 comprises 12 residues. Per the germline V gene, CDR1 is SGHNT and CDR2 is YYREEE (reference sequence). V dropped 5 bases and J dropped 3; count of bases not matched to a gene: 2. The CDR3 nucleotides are TGTGCCAGCAGTCGGGACAGCTACGAGCAGTACTTC. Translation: CASSRDSYEQYF.

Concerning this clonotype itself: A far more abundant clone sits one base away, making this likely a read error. CDR3 DNA: TGTGCCAGCAGCTTAGCCGGGGGATCCTACGAGCAGTTCTTC. It specifies CASSLAGGSYEQFF. This chain links TRBV7-9 with TRBJ2-1, with a tentative D call TRBD2 (6 bases). The germline V gene has CDR1 SEHNR and CDR2 FQNEAQ (reference sequence). This CDR3 has 14 residues. V was pared by 0 bases and J by 10 bases, with 13 bases between.

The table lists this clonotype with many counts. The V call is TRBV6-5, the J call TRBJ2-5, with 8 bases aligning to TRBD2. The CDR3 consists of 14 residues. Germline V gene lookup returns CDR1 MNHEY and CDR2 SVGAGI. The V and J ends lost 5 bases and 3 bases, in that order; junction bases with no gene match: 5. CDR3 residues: CASSPGGLEETQYF. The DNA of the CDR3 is TGTGCCAGCAGTCCGGGGGGACTAGAAGAGACCCAGTACTTC.

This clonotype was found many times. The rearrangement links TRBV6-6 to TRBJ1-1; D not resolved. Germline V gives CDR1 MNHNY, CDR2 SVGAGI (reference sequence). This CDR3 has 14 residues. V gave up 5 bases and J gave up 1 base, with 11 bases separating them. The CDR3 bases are TGTGCCAGCAGTCGTACCGTGCAGAACACTGAAGCTTTCTTT. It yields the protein CASSRTVQNTEAFF.

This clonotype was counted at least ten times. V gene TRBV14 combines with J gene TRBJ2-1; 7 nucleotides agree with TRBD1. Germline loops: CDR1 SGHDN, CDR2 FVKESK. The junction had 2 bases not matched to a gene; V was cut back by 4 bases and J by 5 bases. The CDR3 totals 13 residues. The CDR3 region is CASSPTGDNEQFF. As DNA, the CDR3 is TGTGCCAGCAGCCCCACAGGGGACAATGAGCAGTTCTTC.

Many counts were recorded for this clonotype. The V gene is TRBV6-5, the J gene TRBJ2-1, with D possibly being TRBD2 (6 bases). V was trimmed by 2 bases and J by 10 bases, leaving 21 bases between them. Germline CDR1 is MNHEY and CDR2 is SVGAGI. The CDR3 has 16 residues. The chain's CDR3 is CASSYQSSANRGEQFF. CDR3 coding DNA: TGTGCCAGCAGTTACCAGTCTAGCGCTAATCGTGGGGAGCAGTTCTTC.

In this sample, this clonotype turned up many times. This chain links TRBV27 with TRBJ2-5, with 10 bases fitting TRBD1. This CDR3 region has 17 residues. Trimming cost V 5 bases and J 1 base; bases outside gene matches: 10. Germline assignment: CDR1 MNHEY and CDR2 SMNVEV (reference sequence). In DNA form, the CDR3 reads TGTGCCAGCAGTGAACGACCGAGGACAGGGGGCCAAGAGACCCAGTACTTC. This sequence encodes CASSERPRTGGQETQYF.

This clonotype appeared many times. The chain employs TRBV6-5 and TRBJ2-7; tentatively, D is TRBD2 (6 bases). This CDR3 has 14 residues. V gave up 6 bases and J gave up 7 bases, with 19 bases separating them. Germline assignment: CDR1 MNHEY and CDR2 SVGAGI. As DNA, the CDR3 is TGTGCCAGCAGCACCGGGACTGCCGCCTTGGAGCAGTACTTC. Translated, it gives CASSTGTAALEQYF.

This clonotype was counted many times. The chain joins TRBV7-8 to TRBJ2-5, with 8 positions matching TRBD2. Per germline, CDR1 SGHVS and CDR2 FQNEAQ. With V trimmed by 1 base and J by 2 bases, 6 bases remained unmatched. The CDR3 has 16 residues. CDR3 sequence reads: CASSLVRSGVQETQYF. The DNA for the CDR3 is TGTGCCAGCAGCTTAGTCCGTAGCGGGGTGCAAGAGACCCAGTACTTC.

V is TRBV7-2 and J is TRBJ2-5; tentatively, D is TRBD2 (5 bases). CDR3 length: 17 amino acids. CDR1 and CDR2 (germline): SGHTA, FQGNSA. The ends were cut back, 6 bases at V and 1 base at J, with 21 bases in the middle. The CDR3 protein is CASSMSPWTAFQETQYF. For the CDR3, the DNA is TGTGCCAGCAGTATGTCCCCTTGGACTGCGTTCCAAGAGACCCAGTACTTC.

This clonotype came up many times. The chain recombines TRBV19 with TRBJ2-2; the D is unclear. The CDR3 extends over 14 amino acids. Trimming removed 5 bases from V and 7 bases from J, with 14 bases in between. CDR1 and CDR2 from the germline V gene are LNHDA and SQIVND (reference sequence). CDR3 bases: TGTGCCAGTAGTCCGACTTGGCGGATCGGGGAGCTGTTTTTT. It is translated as CASSPTWRIGELFF.

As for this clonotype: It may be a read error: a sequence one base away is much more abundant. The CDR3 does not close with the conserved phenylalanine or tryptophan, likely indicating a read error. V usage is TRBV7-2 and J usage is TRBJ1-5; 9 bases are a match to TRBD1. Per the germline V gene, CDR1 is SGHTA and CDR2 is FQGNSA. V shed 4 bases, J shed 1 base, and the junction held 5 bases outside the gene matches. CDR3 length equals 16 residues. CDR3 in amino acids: CASSSAGQGSNQPQHL. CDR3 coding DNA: TGTGCCAGCAGCTCCGCGGGACAGGGAAGCAATCAGCCCCAGCATTTG.

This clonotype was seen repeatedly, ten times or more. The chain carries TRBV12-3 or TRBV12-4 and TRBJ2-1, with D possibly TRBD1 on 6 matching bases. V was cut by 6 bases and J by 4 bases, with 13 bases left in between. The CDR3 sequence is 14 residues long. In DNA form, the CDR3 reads TGTGCCAGCAGAGACAGAGACAGGTACAATGAGCAGTTCTTC. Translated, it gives CASRDRDRYNEQFF.

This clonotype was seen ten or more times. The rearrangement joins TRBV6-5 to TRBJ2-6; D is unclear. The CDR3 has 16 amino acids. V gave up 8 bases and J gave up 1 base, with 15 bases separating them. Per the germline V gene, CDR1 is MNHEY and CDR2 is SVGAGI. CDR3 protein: CASRLRISSGANVLTF. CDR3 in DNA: TGTGCCAGCCGTCTTAGAATTTCATCTGGGGCCAACGTCCTGACTTTC.

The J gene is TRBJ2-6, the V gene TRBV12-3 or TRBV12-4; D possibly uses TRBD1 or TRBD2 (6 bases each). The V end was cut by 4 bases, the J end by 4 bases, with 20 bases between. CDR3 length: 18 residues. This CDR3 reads CASSSWYGGADGANVLTF. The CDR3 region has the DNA TGTGCCAGCAGTTCGTGGTACGGGGGCGCGGACGGGGCCAACGTCCTGACTTTC.

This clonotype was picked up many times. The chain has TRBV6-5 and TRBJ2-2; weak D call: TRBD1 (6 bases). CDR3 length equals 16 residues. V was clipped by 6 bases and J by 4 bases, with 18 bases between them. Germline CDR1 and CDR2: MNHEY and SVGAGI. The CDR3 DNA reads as TGTGCCAGCAGAACCGGGACACAGTCCACCACCGGGGAGCTGTTTTTT. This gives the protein CASRTGTQSTTGELFF.

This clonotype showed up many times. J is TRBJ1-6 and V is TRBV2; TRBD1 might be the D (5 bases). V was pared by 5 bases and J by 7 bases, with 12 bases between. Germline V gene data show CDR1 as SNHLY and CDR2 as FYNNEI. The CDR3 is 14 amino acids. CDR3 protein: CASSPDRRNSPLHF. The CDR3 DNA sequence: TGTGCCAGCAGTCCAGACAGAAGAAATTCACCCCTCCACTTT.

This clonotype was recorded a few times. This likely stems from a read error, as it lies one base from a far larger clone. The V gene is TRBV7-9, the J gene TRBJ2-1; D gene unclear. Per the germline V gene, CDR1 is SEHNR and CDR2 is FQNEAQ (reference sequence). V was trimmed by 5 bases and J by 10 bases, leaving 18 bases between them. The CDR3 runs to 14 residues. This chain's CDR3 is CASSPSNSLYEQFF. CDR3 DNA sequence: TGTGCCAGCAGCCCTTCGAACAGCCTCTACGAGCAGTTCTTC.

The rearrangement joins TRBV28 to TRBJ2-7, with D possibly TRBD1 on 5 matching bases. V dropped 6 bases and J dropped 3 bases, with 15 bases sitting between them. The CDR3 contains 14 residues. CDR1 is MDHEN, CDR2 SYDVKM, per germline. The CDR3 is CASRRTQLGYEQYF. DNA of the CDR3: TGTGCCAGCAGGCGGACACAGCTGGGCTACGAGCAGTACTTC. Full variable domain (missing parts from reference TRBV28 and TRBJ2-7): DVKVTQSSRYLVKRTGEKVFLECVQDMDHENMFWYRQDPGLGLRLIYFSYDVKMKEKGDIPEGYSVSREKKERFSLILESASTNQTSMYLCASRRTQLGYEQYFGPGTRLTVT.

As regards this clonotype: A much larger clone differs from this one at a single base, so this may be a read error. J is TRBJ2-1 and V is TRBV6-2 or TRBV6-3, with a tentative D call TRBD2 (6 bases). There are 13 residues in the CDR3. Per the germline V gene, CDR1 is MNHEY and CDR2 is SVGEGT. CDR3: CASSYGGDSEQSF. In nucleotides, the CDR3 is TGTGCCAGCAGTTACGGAGGGGATTCTGAGCAGTCCTTC.

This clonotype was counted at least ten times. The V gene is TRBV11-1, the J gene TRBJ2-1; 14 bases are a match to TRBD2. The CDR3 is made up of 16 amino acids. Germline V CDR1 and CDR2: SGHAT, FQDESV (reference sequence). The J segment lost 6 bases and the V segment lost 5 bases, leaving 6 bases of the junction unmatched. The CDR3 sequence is CASSPRTSGRSNEQFF. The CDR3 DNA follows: TGTGCCAGCAGCCCCCGGACTAGCGGGAGGAGCAATGAGCAGTTCTTC.

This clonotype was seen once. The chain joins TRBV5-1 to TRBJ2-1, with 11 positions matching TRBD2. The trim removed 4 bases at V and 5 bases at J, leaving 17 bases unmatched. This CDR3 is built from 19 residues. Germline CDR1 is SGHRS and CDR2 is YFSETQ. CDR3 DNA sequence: TGCGCCAGCAGCGTGGGTCATAGCGGGGGGGCCCTTGGAAACAATGAGCAGTTCTTC. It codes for CASSVGHSGGALGNNEQFF.

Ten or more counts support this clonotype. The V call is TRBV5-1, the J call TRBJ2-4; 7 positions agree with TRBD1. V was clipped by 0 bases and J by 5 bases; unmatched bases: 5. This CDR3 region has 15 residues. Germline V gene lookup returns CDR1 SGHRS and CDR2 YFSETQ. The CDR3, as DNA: TGCGCCAGCAGCTTGGAGGGACAGAAAGAAAACATTCAGTACTTC. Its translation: CASSLEGQKENIQYF. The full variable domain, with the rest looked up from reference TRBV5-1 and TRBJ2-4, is KAGVTQTPRYLIKTRGQQVTLSCSPISGHRSVSWYQQTPGQGLQFLFEYFSETQRNKGNFPGRFSGRQFSNSRSEMNVSTLELGDSALYLCASSLEGQKENIQYFGAGTRLSVL.

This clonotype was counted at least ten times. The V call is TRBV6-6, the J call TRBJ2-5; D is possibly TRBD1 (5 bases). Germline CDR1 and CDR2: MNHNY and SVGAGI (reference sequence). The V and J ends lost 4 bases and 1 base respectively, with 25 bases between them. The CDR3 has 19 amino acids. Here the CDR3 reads CASSSTDNPLGVSQETQYF. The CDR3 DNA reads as TGTGCCAGCAGTTCGACAGACAACCCATTAGGGGTCTCCCAAGAGACCCAGTACTTC.

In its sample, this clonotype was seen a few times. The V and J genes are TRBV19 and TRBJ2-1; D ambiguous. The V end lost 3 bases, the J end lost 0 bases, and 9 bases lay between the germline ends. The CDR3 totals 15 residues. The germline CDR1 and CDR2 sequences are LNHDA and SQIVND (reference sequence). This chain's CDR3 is CASSIGGNSYNEQFF. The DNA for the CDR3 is TGTGCCAGTAGTATCGGTGGGAACTCCTACAATGAGCAGTTCTTC.

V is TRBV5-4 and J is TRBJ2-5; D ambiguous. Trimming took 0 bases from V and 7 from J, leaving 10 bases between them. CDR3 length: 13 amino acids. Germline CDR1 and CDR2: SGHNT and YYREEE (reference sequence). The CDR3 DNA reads TGTGCCAGCAGCTTGGCCAGCGACGGGACCCAGTACTTC. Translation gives CASSLASDGTQYF.

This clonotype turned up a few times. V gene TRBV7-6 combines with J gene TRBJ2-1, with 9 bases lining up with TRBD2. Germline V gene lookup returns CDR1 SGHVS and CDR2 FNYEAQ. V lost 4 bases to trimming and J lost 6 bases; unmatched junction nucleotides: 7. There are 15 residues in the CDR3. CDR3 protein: CASSSVAGVGNEQFF. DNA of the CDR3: TGTGCCAGCAGCTCCGTAGCGGGAGTGGGCAATGAGCAGTTCTTC. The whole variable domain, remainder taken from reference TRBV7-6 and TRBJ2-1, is GAGVSQSPRYKVTKRGQDVALRCDPISGHVSLYWYRQALGQGPEFLTYFNYEAQQDKSGLPNDRFSAERPEGSISTLTIQRTEQRDSAMYRCASSSVAGVGNEQFFGPGTRLTVL.